The 3 T cell receptor beta chains below come from one sample, sequenced in a study of follicular helper T cells after annual influenza vaccination. The method was immunoSEQ multiplex PCR; TCRdb's version includes in-frame clones alone and lacks a portion of them. The data show nearly 9,000 clones, roughly 80% seen once. As for time point: 2014-2015 season, pre-vaccination. This sample comprised CXCR5+ CD38- circulating T follicular helper cells from blood, obtained on the day of influenza vaccination. Subset: circulating Tfh, non-naive CD4+CXCR5+PD-1+ (ICOS+CD38+ or ICOS-CD38-). The source of these receptors is an adult who received the influenza vaccine.

The chain has TRBV7-3 and TRBJ1-6; 8 nucleotides match TRBD1. CDR1 and CDR2 from the germline V gene are SGHTA and FQGTGA. Trimming at V came to 3 bases and at J to 9 bases, leaving 7 bases not matched to a gene. The CDR3 sequence is 15 residues long. The CDR3 nucleotides read TGTGCCAGCAGCTTGACAGGGGAAGAAGGTTCACCCCTCCACTTT. Protein sequence: CASSLTGEEGSPLHF.

This chain links TRBV6-1 with TRBJ2-1, with D perhaps TRBD1 (6 bases). The V end lost 7 bases, the J end lost 1 base, and 14 bases lay between the germline ends. From germline, CDR1 is MNHNS and CDR2 SASEGT. The CDR3 totals 15 residues. CDR3 in DNA: TGTGCCAGCATAAGGGGGTCGGGATCCTACAATGAGCAGTTCTTC. Translating it yields CASIRGSGSYNEQFF.

The chain has TRBV30 and TRBJ2-5; D may be TRBD1 or TRBD2 (5 bases each). The V gene's germline CDR1 is GTSNPN and CDR2 SVGIG (reference sequence). The CDR3 totals 14 residues. The V end lost 8 bases, the J end lost 2 bases, and 18 bases lay between the germline ends. The CDR3 nucleotides read TGTGCCCACACCCCGGGGCCAGCACAAGAGACCCAGTACTTC. Amino acid sequence: CAHTPGPAQETQYF.